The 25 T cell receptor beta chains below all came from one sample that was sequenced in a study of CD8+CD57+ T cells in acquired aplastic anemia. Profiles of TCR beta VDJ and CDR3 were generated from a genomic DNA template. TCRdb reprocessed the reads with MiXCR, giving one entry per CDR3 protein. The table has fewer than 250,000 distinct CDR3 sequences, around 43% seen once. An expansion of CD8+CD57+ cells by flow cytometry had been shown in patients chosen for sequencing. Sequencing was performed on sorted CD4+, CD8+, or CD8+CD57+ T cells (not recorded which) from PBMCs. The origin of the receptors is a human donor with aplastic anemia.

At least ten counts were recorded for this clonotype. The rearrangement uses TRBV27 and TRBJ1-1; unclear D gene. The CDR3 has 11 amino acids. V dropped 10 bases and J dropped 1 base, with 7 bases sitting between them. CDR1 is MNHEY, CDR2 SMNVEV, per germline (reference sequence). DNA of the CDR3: TGTGCCACCAGGACGAACACTGAAGCTTTCTTT. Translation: CATRTNTEAFF.

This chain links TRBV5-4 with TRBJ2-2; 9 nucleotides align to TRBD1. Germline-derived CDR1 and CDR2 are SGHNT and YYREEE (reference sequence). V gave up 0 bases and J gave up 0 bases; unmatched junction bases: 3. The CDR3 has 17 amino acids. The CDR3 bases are TGTGCCAGCAGCTTGGGGACAGGGGAGACGAACACCGGGGAGCTGTTTTTT. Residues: CASSLGTGETNTGELFF.

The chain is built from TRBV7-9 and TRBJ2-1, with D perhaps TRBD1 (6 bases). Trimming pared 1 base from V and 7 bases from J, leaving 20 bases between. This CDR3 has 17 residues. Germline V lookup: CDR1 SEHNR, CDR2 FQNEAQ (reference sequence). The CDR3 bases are TGTGCCAGCAGCTTAGATCTGACGGGACACCCGGAGAATGAGCAGTTCTTC. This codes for CASSLDLTGHPENEQFF.

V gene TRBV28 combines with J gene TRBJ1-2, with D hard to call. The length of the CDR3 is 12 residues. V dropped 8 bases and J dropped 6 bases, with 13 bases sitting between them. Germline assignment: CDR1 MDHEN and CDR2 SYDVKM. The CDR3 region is CASVSVLDGYTF. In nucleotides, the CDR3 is TGTGCCAGCGTATCGGTCCTTGATGGCTACACCTTC.

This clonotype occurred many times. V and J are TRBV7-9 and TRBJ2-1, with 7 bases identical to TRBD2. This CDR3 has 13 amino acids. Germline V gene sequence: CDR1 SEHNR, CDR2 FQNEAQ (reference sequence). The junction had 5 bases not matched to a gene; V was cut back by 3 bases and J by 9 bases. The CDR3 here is CASSFGGSGEQFF. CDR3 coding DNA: TGTGCCAGCAGCTTCGGGGGGTCGGGTGAGCAGTTCTTC. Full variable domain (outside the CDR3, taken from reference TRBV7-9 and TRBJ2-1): DTGVSQNPRHKITKRGQNVTFRCDPISEHNRLYWYRQTLGQGPEFLTYFQNEAQLEKSRLLSDRFSAERPKGSFSTLEIQRTEQGDSAMYLCASSFGGSGEQFFGPGTRLTVL.

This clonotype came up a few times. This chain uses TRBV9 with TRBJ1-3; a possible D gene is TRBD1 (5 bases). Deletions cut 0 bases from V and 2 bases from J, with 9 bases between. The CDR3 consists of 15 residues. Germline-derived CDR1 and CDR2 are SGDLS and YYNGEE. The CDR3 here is CASSVGQFPGNTIYF. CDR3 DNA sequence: TGTGCCAGCAGCGTAGGACAGTTCCCTGGAAACACCATATATTTT.

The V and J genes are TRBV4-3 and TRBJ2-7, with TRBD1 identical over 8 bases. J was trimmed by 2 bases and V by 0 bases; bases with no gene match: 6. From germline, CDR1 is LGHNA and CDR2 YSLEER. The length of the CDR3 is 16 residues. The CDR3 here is CASSQDIGQGTYEQYF. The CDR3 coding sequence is TGCGCCAGCAGCCAAGACATAGGACAGGGAACCTACGAGCAGTACTTC.

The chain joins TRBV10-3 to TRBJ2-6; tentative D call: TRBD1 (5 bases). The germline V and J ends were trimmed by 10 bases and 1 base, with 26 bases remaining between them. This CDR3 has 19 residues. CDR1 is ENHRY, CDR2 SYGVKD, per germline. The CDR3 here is CASRSSRVMNWSGANVLTF. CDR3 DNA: TGTGCCAGCAGGTCATCCAGGGTGATGAATTGGTCTGGGGCCAACGTCCTGACTTTC.

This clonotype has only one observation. CDR3 amino acids: CSARTGDYYEQYF. The CDR3 nucleotides read TGCAGTGCTAGGACAGGGGATTACTACGAGCAGTACTTC. This chain links TRBV20-1 with TRBJ2-7, with TRBD1 matching over 8 bases. V shed 3 bases, J shed 3 bases, and the junction held 4 bases outside the gene matches. CDR1 and CDR2 (germline): DFQATT, SNEGSKA (reference sequence). There are 13 residues in the CDR3.

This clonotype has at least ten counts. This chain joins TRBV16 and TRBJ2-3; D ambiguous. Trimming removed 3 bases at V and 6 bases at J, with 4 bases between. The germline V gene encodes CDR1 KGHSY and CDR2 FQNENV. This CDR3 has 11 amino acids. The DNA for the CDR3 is TGTGCCAGCAGCCACCGGGATACGCAGTATTTT. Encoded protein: CASSHRDTQYF.

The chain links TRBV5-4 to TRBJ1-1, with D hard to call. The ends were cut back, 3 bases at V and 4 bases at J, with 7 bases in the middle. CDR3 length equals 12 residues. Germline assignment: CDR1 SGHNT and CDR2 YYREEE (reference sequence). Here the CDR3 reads CASSSPITEAFF. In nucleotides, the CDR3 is TGTGCCAGCAGCTCCCCAATCACTGAAGCTTTCTTT.

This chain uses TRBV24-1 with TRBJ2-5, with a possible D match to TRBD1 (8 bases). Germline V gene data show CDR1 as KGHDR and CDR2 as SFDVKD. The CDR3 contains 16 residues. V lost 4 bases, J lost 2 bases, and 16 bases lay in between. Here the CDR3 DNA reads TGTGCCACCAGTGACTTAAGCGGGACAGGTCAAGAGACCCAGTACTTC. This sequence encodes CATSDLSGTGQETQYF.

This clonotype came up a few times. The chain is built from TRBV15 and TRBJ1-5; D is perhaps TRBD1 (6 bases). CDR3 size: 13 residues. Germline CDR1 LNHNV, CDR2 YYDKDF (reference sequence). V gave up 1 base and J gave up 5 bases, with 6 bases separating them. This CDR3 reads CATSRGQDQPQHF. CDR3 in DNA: TGTGCCACCAGCAGAGGACAGGATCAGCCCCAGCATTTT. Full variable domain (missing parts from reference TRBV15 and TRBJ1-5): DAMVIQNPRYQVTQFGKPVTLSCSQTLNHNVMYWYQQKSSQAPKLLFHYYDKDFNNEADTPDNFQSRRPNTSFCFLDIRSPGLGDTAMYLCATSRGQDQPQHFGDGTRLSIL.

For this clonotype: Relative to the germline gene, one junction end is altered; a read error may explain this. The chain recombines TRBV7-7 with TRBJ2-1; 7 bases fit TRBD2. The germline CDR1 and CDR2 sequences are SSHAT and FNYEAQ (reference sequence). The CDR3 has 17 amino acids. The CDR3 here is CASSLKAGRGGHNEQFF. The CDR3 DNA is TGTGCTAGCAGCTTAAAAGCGGGACGGGGCGGCCACAATGAGCAGTTCTTC.

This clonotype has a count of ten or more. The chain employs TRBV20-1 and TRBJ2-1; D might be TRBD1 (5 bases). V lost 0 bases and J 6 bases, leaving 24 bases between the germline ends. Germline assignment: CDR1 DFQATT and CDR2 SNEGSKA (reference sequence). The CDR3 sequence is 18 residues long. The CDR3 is CSARDPSDVTGAPNEQFF. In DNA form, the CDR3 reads TGCAGTGCTAGAGATCCGTCCGATGTGACTGGGGCCCCCAATGAGCAGTTCTTC.

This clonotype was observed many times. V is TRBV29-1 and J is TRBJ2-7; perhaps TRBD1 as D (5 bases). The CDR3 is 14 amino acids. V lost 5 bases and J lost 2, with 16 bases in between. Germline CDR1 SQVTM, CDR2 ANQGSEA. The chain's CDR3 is CSVQTPQGAYEQYF. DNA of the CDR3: TGCAGCGTTCAAACACCTCAGGGTGCCTACGAGCAGTACTTC.

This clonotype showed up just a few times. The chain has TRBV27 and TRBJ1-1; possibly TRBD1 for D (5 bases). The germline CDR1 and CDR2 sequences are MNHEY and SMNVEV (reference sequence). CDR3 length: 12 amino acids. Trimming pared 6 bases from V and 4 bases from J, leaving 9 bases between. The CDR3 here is CASRGGATEAFF. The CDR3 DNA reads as TGTGCCAGCAGAGGCGGGGCCACTGAAGCTTTCTTT.

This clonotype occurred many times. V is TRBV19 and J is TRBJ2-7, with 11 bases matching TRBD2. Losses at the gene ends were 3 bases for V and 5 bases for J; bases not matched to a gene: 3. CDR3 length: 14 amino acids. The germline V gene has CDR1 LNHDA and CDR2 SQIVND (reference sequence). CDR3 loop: CASSMQLAGDEQYF. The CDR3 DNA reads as TGTGCCAGTAGTATGCAACTAGCGGGAGACGAGCAGTACTTC.

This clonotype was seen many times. CDR3 sequence (DNA): TGTGCCAGCAGTCCTCCGGGACAGGAGAGGTCCGAGCAGTACTTC. The encoded protein is CASSPPGQERSEQYF. V is TRBV7-9 and J is TRBJ2-7; 8 nucleotides match TRBD1. This CDR3 is built from 15 residues. The germline CDR1 and CDR2 sequences are SEHNR and FQNEAQ (reference sequence). V shed 6 bases and J 6 bases; nucleotides not matched to a gene: 13. The full variable domain, in which reference TRBV7-9 and TRBJ2-7 provide the parts outside the CDR3, is DTGVSQNPRHKITKRGQNVTFRCDPISEHNRLYWYRQTLGQGPEFLTYFQNEAQLEKSRLLSDRFSAERPKGSFSTLEIQRTEQGDSAMYLCASSPPGQERSEQYFGPGTRLTVT.

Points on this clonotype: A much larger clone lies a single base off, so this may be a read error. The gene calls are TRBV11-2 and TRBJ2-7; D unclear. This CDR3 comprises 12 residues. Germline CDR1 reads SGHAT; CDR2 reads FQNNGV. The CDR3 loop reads CAGRSETYEQYF. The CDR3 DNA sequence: TGTGCCGGCAGGTCGGAAACCTACGAGCAGTACTTC.

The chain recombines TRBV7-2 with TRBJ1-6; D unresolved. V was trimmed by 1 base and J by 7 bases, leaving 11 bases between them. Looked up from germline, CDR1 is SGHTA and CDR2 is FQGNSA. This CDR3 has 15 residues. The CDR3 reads CASSLERTGNSPLHF. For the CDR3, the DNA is TGTGCCAGCAGCTTAGAACGGACGGGGAATTCACCCCTCCACTTT.

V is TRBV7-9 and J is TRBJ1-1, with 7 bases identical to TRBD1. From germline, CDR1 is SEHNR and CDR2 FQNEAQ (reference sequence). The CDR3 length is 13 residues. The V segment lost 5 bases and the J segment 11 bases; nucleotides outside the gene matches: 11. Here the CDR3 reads CASSHYRGREAFF. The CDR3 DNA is TGTGCCAGCAGCCACTACAGGGGCCGCGAGGCTTTCTTT.

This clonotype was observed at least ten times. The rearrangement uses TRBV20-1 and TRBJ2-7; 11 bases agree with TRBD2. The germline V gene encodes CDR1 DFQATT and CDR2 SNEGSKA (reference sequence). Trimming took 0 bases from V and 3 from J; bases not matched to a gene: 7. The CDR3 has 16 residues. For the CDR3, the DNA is TGCAGTGCTAGAGACCCGGGACTAGCGGCCCTCTACGAGCAGTACTTC. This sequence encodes CSARDPGLAALYEQYF.

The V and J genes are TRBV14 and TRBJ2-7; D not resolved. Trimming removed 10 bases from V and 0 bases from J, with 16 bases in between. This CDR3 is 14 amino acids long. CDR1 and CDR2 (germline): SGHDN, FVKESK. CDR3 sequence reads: CAISWKGNSYEQYF. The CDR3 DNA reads TGTGCCATCAGTTGGAAAGGCAACTCCTACGAGCAGTACTTC. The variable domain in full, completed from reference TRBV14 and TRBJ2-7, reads EAGVTQFPSHSVIEKGQTVTLRCDPISGHDNLYWYRRVMGKEIKFLLHFVKESKQDESGMPNNRFLAERTGGTYSTLKVQPAELEDSGVYFCAISWKGNSYEQYFGPGTRLTVT.

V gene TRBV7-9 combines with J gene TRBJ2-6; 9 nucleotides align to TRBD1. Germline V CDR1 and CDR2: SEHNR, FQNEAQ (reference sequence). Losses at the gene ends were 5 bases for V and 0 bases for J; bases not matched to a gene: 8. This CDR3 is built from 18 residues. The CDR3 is CASSGTGTGPSGANVLTF. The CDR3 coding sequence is TGTGCCAGCAGCGGCACCGGGACAGGGCCCTCTGGGGCCAACGTCCTGACTTTC.